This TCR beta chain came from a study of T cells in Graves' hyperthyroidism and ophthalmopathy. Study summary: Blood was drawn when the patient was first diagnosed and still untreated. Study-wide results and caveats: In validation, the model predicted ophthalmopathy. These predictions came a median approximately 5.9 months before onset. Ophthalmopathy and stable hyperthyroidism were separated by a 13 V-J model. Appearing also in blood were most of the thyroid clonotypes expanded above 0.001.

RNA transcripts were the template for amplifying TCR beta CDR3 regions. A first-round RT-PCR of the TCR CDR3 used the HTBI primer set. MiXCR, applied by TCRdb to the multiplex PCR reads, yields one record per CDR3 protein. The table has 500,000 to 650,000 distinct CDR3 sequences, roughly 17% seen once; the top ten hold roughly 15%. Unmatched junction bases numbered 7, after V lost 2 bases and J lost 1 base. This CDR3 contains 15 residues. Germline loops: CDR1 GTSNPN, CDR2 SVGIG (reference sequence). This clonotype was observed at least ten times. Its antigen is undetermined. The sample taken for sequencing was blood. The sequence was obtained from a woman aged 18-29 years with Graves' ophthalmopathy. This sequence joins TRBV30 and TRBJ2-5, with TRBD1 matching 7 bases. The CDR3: CAWSWGQRIQETQYF. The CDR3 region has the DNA TGTGCCTGGAGTTGGGGACAGAGGATCCAAGAGACCCAGTACTTC.